The 25 T cell receptor beta chains below all came from one sample that was sequenced in a study of tumor-infiltrating lymphocytes in primary liver carcinoma. Priming with a constant-region primer yielded TCR beta cDNA from 450 to 600 ng total RNA. Slightly modified ARM-PCR served as the procedure for the TCR beta libraries. These libraries came from three rounds of nested multiplex PCR. Use of TRBV1-TRBV30 forward primers with a C-beta reverse primer characterized the first two PCR rounds, which lasted about 9 cycles each. TCRdb itself ran the multiplex PCR reads through MiXCR, one entry per CDR3 protein. This table has 150,000 to 200,000 distinct CDR3 sequences, less than 65% appearing once. RNA was extracted from whole blood without cell sorting, alongside germline DNA. The specimen was peripheral blood. The receptors originated from a woman aged 60 to 75 with primary liver carcinoma and hepatitis B virus infection.

Notes on this clonotype: With a much larger clone just one base away, this may be a read error. The chain uses TRBV12-3 or TRBV12-4 and TRBJ2-1; no reliable D call. CDR3 length: 15 amino acids. The CDR3 DNA is TGTGCCAGCACTCAAGGGCCCGCCTTGAACAATGAGCATTTCTTC. Its protein product is CASTQGPALNNEHFF.

As for this clonotype: This likely comes from a read error, as the CDR3 has no conserved phenylalanine or tryptophan at its end. The DNA is omitted, as the CDR3 cannot be located on it reliably, and the CDR3 follows TCRdb's listing. This chain uses TRBV29-1 with TRBJ2-1; TRBD1, as called in the table, went unchecked against the DNA. The CDR3 region is 17 residues in length, termini included. Germline V lookup: CDR1 SQVTM, CDR2 ANQGSEA. This chain's CDR3 is CSVHPATGTSRKSAQSL.

On this clonotype: The final CDR3 position lacks the conserved phenylalanine or tryptophan, pointing to a likely read error. The chain joins TRBV29-1 to TRBJ1-1; tentatively, D is TRBD1 (5 bases). Looked up from germline, CDR1 is SQVTM and CDR2 is ANQGSEA. CDR3 size: 13 residues. The CDR3 sequence: CSVENGANTGAFV. CDR3 in DNA: TGCAGCGTTGAGAATGGGGCAAACACTGGAGCTTTCGTT.

The J gene is TRBJ2-3, the V gene TRBV6-5, with TRBD2 identical over 7 bases. The J segment lost 10 bases and the V segment lost 6 bases, leaving 10 bases of the junction unmatched. This CDR3 spans 13 amino acids. The germline CDR1 and CDR2 sequences are MNHEY and SVGAGI. CDR3: CASRLSTSLSQYF. CDR3 bases: TGTGCCAGCAGGTTGTCGACTAGCTTGTCGCAGTATTTT.

This clonotype was picked up one time. At one boundary the junction diverges from the germline segment, which might be a read error. CDR3 in amino acids: CASSPRQGDRTDMQYF. The CDR3 region has the DNA TGTGCCAGCAGCCCCCGACAGGGGGACCGCACAGATATGCAGTATTTT. The J gene is TRBJ2-3, the V gene TRBV7-9; 9 positions match TRBD1. Per the germline V gene, CDR1 is SEHNR and CDR2 is FQNEAQ (reference sequence). This CDR3 comprises 16 residues.

In the case of this clonotype: A much bigger clone sits one base away, suggesting this may be a read error. This chain links TRBV12-3 or TRBV12-4 with TRBJ2-5, with a possible D match to TRBD2 (6 bases). There are 11 residues in the CDR3. The CDR3 here is CASGFGGTQYF. The CDR3 DNA reads TGTGCCAGCGGTTTCGGGGGAACCCAGTACTTC.

In the case of this clonotype: One end of the junction does not line up with germline, which may come from a read error. The V gene is TRBV28, the J gene TRBJ1-2; D remains ambiguous. The length of the CDR3 is 13 residues. The germline V gene has CDR1 MDHEN and CDR2 SYDVKM. The CDR3 DNA reads TGTGCCAGCAGTCCGAACAAGGGCTATGGCTACTCCTTC. This gives the protein CASSPNKGYGYSF.

About this clonotype: Given a much more abundant clone one base away, this may be a read error. The V and J genes are TRBV12-3 or TRBV12-4 and TRBJ1-5, with 8 nucleotides matching TRBD1. This CDR3 spans 15 amino acids. In DNA form, the CDR3 reads TGTGCCAGCACTTTAGGCTGGACAGGGACTCAGCCCCAGCATTTT. Translation: CASTLGWTGTQPQHF.

This clonotype was observed a single time. Its ends do not fully match the called genes, so a read error is possible. The chain employs TRBV19 and TRBJ2-1; 11 nucleotides match TRBD2. The CDR3 covers 13 residues. Germline V gene sequence: CDR1 LNHDA, CDR2 SQIVND (reference sequence). CDR3 amino acids: CVSSLAGGYEQFF. The CDR3 nucleotides read TGTGTCAGTAGCCTAGCGGGAGGCTATGAGCAGTTCTTC. Full variable domain (remainder filled in from reference TRBV19 and TRBJ2-1): DGGITQSPKYLFRKEGQNVTLSCEQNLNHDAMYWYRQDPGQGLRLIYYSQIVNDFQKGDIAEGYSVSREKKESFPLTVTSAQKNPTAFYLCVSSLAGGYEQFFGPGTRLTVL.

The V gene is TRBV28, the J gene TRBJ1-4; TRBD1 is a possible D gene (5 bases). Looked up from germline, CDR1 is MDHEN and CDR2 is SYDVKM. Trimming removed 6 bases from V and 9 bases from J, with 20 bases in between. This CDR3 comprises 15 residues. The CDR3 nucleotides are TGTGCCAGCAGCCTACTATTGGGGGAATTAAAAAAACTGTTTTTT. Translated, it gives CASSLLLGELKKLFF.

The chain uses TRBV28 and TRBJ2-1, with D tentatively TRBD2 (6 bases). The CDR3 covers 14 residues. Germline V CDR1 and CDR2: MDHEN, SYDVKM. V lost 3 bases, J lost 8 bases, and 14 bases lay in between. The CDR3 spells CASSLREEFDEQFF. In DNA, the CDR3 is TGTGCCAGCAGTTTGAGGGAGGAGTTCGATGAGCAGTTCTTC.

This clonotype was picked up a small number of times. V usage is TRBV28 and J usage is TRBJ2-5; TRBD2 matches 8 bases. This CDR3 is 14 amino acids long. Germline loops: CDR1 MDHEN, CDR2 SYDVKM. With V trimmed by 5 bases and J by 5 bases, 7 bases remained unmatched. In DNA form, the CDR3 reads TGTGCCAGCAGTCTTCGGAGCGGGAGTGAGACCCAGTACTTC. This sequence encodes CASSLRSGSETQYF.

The rearrangement links TRBV11-2 to TRBJ2-7, with 10 bases identical to TRBD2. CDR1 and CDR2 from the germline V gene are SGHAT and FQNNGV. This CDR3 has 17 residues. CDR3 sequence: CVGSFKPGLASKLSEYF. CDR3 nucleotide sequence: TGTGTCGGCAGCTTTAAGCCGGGACTAGCGTCTAAACTATCGGAGTACTTC.

Ten or more counts support this clonotype. The chain employs TRBV11-1 and TRBJ2-1, with D perhaps TRBD1 or TRBD2 (5 bases each). V was clipped by 4 bases and J by 2 bases, with 18 bases between them. This CDR3 comprises 17 residues. The germline CDR1 and CDR2 sequences are SGHAT and FQDESV (reference sequence). The CDR3 DNA reads TGTGCCAGCAGCTCTAGATTCAGGGAGAAAGCCTACAATGAGCAGTTCTTC. Residues: CASSSRFREKAYNEQFF.

In this sample, this clonotype turned up many times. CDR3: CASSYQGLAGGETQYF. The CDR3 nucleotides read TGTGCCAGCAGTTACCAGGGACTAGCGGGAGGAGAGACCCAGTACTTC. The rearrangement uses TRBV6-2 or TRBV6-3 and TRBJ2-5; 15 bases match TRBD2. The CDR3 totals 16 residues. Germline trimming cut 2 bases from V and 4 bases from J; bases unmatched to any gene: 2. The V gene's germline CDR1 is MNHEY and CDR2 SVGEGT.

This clonotype has ten or more counts. The chain links TRBV29-1 to TRBJ1-2; 10 nucleotides line up with TRBD1. Germline assignment: CDR1 SQVTM and CDR2 ANQGSEA. V trimming: 5 bases; J trimming: 3 bases; junction bases outside the gene matches: 6. There are 14 residues in the CDR3. CDR3 region: CSVWTGGAYYGYTF. The CDR3 nucleotides read TGCAGCGTTTGGACAGGGGGGGCGTACTATGGCTACACCTTC.

Worth noting for this clonotype: The junction does not match germline at one end; this may be a read error. The CDR3 DNA is TGTACCAGCAGCCAGGGACTAGCAAGCACAGATACGCAGTACTTT. Its translation: CTSSQGLASTDTQYF. This chain joins TRBV6-1 and TRBJ2-3; 9 bases agree with TRBD2. The CDR3 is 15 residues long. Germline V gene lookup returns CDR1 MNHNS and CDR2 SASEGT.

The chain recombines TRBV7-9 with TRBJ2-3; 9 bases agree with TRBD1. This CDR3 region has 20 residues. J lost 2 bases, V lost 5 bases, and 20 bases had no gene match. Germline CDR1 and CDR2: SEHNR and FQNEAQ (reference sequence). The CDR3 coding sequence is TGTGCCAGCAGCGCTGAAAGGACAGGGGAATTTAGGAGGCTCACAGATACGCAGTATTTT. Its translation is CASSAERTGEFRRLTDTQYF.

This clonotype was counted ten times or more. The rearrangement uses TRBV10-3 and TRBJ2-1; D unresolved. Trimming left V 4 bases short and J 0 bases short, with 16 bases between. This CDR3 spans 17 amino acids. Germline V gene sequence: CDR1 ENHRY, CDR2 SYGVKD. CDR3 DNA: TGTGCCATCAGTGTTTTCATAGCCCCAAGCTCCTACAATGAGCAGTTCTTC. Residues: CAISVFIAPSSYNEQFF.

This clonotype has more than one count but fewer than ten. A much larger clone lies a single base off, so this may be a read error. The J gene is TRBJ2-7, the V gene TRBV6-5, with D maybe TRBD1 (5 bases). CDR1 and CDR2 from the germline V gene are MNHEY and SVGAGI. CDR3 length: 14 amino acids. CDR3 amino acids: CASQGSLGHNDQYF. CDR3 DNA sequence: TGTGCCAGTCAAGGTTCCTTGGGGCACAACGACCAGTACTTC.

Note on this clonotype: Sequence at one end of the junction differs from germline and may be a read error. The chain combines TRBV11-1 with TRBJ1-1, with TRBD1 matching 7 bases. The CDR3 extends over 14 amino acids. CDR1 SGHAT and CDR2 FQDESV come from the germline V gene (reference sequence). The CDR3 here is CTSSPGQKNTEAFF. In DNA form, the CDR3 reads TGTACCAGCAGCCCGGGACAGAAGAACACTGAAGCTTTCTTC.

The genes are TRBV28 and TRBJ2-7, with TRBD1 matching 8 bases. The CDR3 is made up of 14 amino acids. With 7 bases clipped from V and 3 bases from J, the junction kept 8 bases outside the gene matches. From germline, CDR1 is MDHEN and CDR2 SYDVKM. CDR3 DNA: TGTGCCAGCACGAGTACAGGGGGTCTCTACGAGCAGTACTTC. As protein: CASTSTGGLYEQYF.

Concerning this clonotype itself: The junction departs from the called germline gene at one end, perhaps through a read error. This chain joins TRBV4-1 and TRBJ2-5, with 10 bases identical to TRBD2. The CDR3 has 16 amino acids. CDR1 and CDR2 (germline): MGHRA, YSYEKL. The CDR3 region has the DNA TGCGCCAGCCGCCAACTGATTCAGCGGGGGGGGGGTGTGCAGTACTTC. Translating gives CASRQLIQRGGGVQYF.

This clonotype was recorded only once. The conserved closing phenylalanine or tryptophan is absent in this CDR3, likely reflecting a read error. The V call is TRBV11-2, the J call TRBJ2-3, with 8 bases fitting TRBD2. CDR1 is SGHAT and CDR2 is FQNNGV in the germline V gene. V lost 5 bases to trimming and J lost 3 bases; unmatched junction nucleotides: 7. CDR3 size: 15 residues. CDR3 nucleotide sequence: TGTGCCAGCAGCCCCCCGACTAGCGAGACAGATACGCAGTATTAT. This gives the protein CASSPPTSETDTQYY.

With regard to this clonotype: A read error may account for a junction end that differs from germline. The chain is built from TRBV11-2 and TRBJ1-1; D unresolved. CDR1 and CDR2 from the germline V gene are SGHAT and FQNNGV. The CDR3 spans 15 residues. CDR3 amino acids: CASSLGPGPNTEAFF. The CDR3 DNA is TGTGCCAGCAGCTTAGGACCTGGACCGAACACTGAAGCCTTCTTT.